This paragraph covers one T cell receptor beta chain sequence. The method was immunoSEQ multiplex PCR; TCRdb's version includes in-frame clones alone and lacks a portion of them. This sample carries around 42,000 clones, around 85% of them seen once, and the ten largest clones take about 12%. This sample is part of a study of blood T cell repertoires in COVID-19. Germline trimming cut 0 bases from V and 3 bases from J; bases unmatched to any gene: 8. The CDR3 totals 18 residues. Germline V gene data show CDR1 as SGHVS and CDR2 as FNYEAQ. The receptor comes from a human donor in a cohort sampled during active COVID-19. The sample taken for sequencing was peripheral blood. This chain connects TRBV7-6 to TRBJ2-3; 11 bases fit TRBD1. CDR3 DNA sequence: TGTGCCAGCAGCTTAGCTTCGTGGACAGGGGGCCTGACAGATACGCAGTATTTT. Residues: CASSLASWTGGLTDTQYF.